Detailed here is one TCR beta chain. This entry is derived from a study of blood T cell repertoires in COVID-19. Germline assignment: CDR1 MNHEY and CDR2 SVGAGI. Trimming took 6 bases from V and 6 from J; bases not matched to a gene: 4. The CDR3 is 14 residues long. TCRdb's table, derived via immunoSEQ multiplex PCR, lists solely in-frame clones and lacks some. The table has approximately 44,000 clones, around 79% seen once. The specimen sequenced was peripheral blood. This receptor was identified in an elderly woman with acute or convalescent COVID-19. The chain joins TRBV6-5 to TRBJ2-1, with TRBD2 matching over 11 bases. For the CDR3, the DNA is TGTGCCAGCAGAGGACTAGCGGGTACCAATGAGCAGTTCTTC. Translation gives CASRGLAGTNEQFF.